This T cell receptor (beta chain) comes out of a study of shared clonotypes between healthy human individuals. General observations from the study: What rarefaction showed was incomplete sorted-subset sequencing despite large depth. The authors sampled blood alone, and tissue repertoires likely differ.

Sequencing was performed with immunoSEQ multiplex PCR; in TCRdb, only in-frame clones are kept and a portion is missing. The table has around 2.1 million clones, roughly 91% seen once; the top ten hold about 1.8%. About this clone: Antigen specificity is unknown. The identical CDR3 is also encoded by other nucleotide sequences in the sample.

Trimming cost V 6 bases and J 4 bases; bases outside gene matches: 3. The CDR3 totals 13 residues. Germline assignment: CDR1 SGHAT and CDR2 FQNNGV. CD8 cells regarded as naive lacked CD45RO, were positively chosen for CCR7, and omitted terminally differentiated effector memory CD45RA+ cells. This sequence joins TRBV11-2 and TRBJ2-5, with 9 bases aligning to TRBD1. The sample was naive CD8+ T cells from PBMCs. This clonotype was sampled from a man younger than 30 in good health. Some clones in this sample may be carry-over from other donors' samples. The CDR3: CASRNRGRETQYF. The CDR3 DNA is TGTGCCAGCAGGAACAGGGGGCGAGAGACCCAGTACTTC.